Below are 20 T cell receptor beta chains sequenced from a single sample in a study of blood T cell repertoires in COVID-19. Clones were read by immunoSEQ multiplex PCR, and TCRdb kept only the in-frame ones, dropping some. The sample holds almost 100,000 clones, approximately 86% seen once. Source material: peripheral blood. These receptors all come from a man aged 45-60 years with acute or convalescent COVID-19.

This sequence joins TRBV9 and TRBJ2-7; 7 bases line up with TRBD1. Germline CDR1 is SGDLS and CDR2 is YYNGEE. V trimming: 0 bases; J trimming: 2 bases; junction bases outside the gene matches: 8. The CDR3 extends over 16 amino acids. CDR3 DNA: TGTGCCAGCAGCGTAGGGCGGACAGGTAAGGCCTACGAGCAGTACTTC. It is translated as CASSVGRTGKAYEQYF. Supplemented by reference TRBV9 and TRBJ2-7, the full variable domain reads DSGVTQTPKHLITATGQRVTLRCSPRSGDLSVYWYQQSLDQGLQFLIQYYNGEERAKGNILERFSAQQFPDLHSELNLSSLELGDSALYFCASSVGRTGKAYEQYFGPGTRLTVT.

The CDR3 reads CASSQDSVWGREPQHF. For the CDR3, the DNA is TGCGCCAGCAGCCAAGATTCGGTATGGGGCCGGGAGCCCCAGCATTTT. The chain carries TRBV4-1 and TRBJ1-5, with D possibly being TRBD1 (5 bases). Germline V gene sequence: CDR1 MGHRA, CDR2 YSYEKL. The CDR3 runs 16 residues. The V end was cut by 0 bases, the J end by 8 bases, with 17 bases between.

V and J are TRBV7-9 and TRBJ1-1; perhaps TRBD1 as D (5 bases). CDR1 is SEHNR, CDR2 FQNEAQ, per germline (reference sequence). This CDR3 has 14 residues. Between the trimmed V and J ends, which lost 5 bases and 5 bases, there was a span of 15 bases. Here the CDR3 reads CASSPMGGRTEAFF. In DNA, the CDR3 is TGTGCCAGCAGCCCCATGGGGGGGAGGACTGAAGCTTTCTTT.

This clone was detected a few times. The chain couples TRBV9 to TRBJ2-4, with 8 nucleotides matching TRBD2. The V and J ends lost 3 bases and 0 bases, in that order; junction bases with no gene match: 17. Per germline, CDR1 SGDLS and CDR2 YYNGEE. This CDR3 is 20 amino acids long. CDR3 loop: CASSDSWGTSGTIAKNIQYF. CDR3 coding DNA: TGTGCCAGCAGCGATAGTTGGGGCACTAGCGGCACTATAGCCAAAAACATTCAGTACTTC.

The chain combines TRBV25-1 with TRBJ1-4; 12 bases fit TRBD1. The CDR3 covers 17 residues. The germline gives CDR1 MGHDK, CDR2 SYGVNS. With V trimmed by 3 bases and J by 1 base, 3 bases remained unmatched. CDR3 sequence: CASSDGTGGLTNEKLFF. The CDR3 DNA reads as TGTGCCAGCAGTGACGGGACAGGGGGCTTAACTAATGAAAAACTGTTTTTT.

CDR3: CASSVTSGRAYEQYF. The CDR3 DNA reads as TGCGCCAGCAGCGTTACTAGCGGGAGGGCCTACGAGCAGTACTTC. The chain recombines TRBV5-1 with TRBJ2-7, with 13 nucleotides matching TRBD2. Per germline, CDR1 SGHRS and CDR2 YFSETQ. Trimming at V came to 4 bases and at J to 2 bases, leaving 3 bases not matched to a gene. The CDR3 has 15 amino acids.

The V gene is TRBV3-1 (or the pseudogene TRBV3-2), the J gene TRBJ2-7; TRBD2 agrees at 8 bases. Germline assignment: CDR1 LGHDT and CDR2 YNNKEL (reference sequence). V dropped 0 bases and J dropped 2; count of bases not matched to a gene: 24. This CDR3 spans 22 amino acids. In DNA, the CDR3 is TGTGCCAGCAGCCAAGATCCCCCCCGGAGACTAGCGCTAATGGGGGGAGCCTACGAGCAGTACTTC. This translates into CASSQDPPRRLALMGGAYEQYF.

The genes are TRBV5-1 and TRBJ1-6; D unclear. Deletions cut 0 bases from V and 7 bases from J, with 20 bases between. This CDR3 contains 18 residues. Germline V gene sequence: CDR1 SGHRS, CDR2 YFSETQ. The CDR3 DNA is TGCGCCAGCAGCTTGGCGGCCCCCAACAGTTTATACAATTCACCCCTCCACTTT. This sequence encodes CASSLAAPNSLYNSPLHF.

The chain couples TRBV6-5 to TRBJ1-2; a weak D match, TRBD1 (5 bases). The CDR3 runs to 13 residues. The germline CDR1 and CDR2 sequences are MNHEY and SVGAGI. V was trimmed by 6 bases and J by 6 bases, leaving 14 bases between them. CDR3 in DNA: TGTGCCAGCAGCCGGGACGGGGGGGATGGCTACACCTTC. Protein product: CASSRDGGDGYTF.

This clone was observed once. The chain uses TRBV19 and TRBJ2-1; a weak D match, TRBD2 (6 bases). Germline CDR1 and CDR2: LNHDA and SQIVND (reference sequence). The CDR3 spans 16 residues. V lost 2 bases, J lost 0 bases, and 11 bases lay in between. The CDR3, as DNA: TGTGCCAGTAGTATACGGGACTCAGGCTCCTACAATGAGCAGTTCTTC. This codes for CASSIRDSGSYNEQFF. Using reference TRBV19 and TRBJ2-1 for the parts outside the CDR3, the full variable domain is DGGITQSPKYLFRKEGQNVTLSCEQNLNHDAMYWYRQDPGQGLRLIYYSQIVNDFQKGDIAEGYSVSREKKESFPLTVTSAQKNPTAFYLCASSIRDSGSYNEQFFGPGTRLTVL.

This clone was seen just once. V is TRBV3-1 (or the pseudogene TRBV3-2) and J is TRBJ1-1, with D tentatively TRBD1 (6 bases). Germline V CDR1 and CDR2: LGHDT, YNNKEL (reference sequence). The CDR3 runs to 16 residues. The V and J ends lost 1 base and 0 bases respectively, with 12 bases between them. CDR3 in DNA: TGTGCCAGCAGCCAAGTTAGAGGGGGTATGAACACTGAAGCTTTCTTT. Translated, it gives CASSQVRGGMNTEAFF.

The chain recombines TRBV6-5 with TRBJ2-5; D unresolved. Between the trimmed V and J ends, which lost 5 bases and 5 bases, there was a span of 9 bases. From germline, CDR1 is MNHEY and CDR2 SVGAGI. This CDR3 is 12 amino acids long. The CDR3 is CASSKTGETQYF. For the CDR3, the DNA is TGTGCCAGCAGTAAAACCGGGGAGACCCAGTACTTC.

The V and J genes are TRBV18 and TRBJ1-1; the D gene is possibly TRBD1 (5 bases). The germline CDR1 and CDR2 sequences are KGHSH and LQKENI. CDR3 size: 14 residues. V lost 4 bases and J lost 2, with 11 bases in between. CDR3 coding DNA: TGTGCCAGCTCACAACTGACAGAAAACACTGAAGCTTTCTTT. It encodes CASSQLTENTEAFF.

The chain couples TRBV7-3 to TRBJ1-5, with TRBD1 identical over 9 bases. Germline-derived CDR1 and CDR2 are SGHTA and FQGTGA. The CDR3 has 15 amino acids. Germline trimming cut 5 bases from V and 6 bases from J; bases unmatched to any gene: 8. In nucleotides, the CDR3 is TGTGCCAGCAGCCCCGGGACAGGGCAAGGTCAGCCCCAGCATTTT. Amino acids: CASSPGTGQGQPQHF. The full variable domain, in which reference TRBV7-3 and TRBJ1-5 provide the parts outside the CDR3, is GAGVSQTPSNKVTEKGKYVELRCDPISGHTALYWYRQSLGQGPEFLIYFQGTGAADDSGLPNDRFFAVRPEGSVSTLKIQRTERGDSAVYLCASSPGTGQGQPQHFGDGTRLSIL.

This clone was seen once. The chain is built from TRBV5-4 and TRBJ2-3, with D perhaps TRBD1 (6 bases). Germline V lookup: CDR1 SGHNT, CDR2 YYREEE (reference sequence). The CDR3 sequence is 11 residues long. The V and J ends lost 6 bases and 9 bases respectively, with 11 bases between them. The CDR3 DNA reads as TGTGCCAGCACCATGACAGGCACGCAGTATTTT. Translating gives CASTMTGTQYF.

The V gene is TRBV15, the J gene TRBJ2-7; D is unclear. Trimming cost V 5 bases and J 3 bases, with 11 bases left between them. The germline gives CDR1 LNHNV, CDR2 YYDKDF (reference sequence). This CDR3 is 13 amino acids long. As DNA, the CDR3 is TGTGCCACCAGCGTAGGAGTAGGCTACGAGCAGTACTTC. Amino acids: CATSVGVGYEQYF.

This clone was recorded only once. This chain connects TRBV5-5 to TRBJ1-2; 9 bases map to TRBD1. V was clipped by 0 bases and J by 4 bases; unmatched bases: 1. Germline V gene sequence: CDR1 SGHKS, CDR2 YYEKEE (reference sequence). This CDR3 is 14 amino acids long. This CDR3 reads CASSLGQGVYGYTF. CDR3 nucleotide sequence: TGTGCCAGCAGCTTGGGACAGGGGGTCTATGGCTACACCTTC.

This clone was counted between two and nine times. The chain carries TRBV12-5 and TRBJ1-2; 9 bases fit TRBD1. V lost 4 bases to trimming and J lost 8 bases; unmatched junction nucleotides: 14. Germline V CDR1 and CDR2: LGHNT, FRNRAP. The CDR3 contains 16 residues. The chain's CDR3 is CASGSGQGSGIGGYTF. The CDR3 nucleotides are TGTGCTAGTGGTTCGGGACAGGGTTCAGGGATTGGAGGCTACACCTTC.

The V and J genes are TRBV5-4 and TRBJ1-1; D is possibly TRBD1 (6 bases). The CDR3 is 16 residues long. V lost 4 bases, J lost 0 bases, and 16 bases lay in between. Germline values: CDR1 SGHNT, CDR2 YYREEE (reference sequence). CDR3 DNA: TGTGCCAGCAGCCAACAAAGGGGGGGTATGAACACTGAAGCTTTCTTT. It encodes CASSQQRGGMNTEAFF.

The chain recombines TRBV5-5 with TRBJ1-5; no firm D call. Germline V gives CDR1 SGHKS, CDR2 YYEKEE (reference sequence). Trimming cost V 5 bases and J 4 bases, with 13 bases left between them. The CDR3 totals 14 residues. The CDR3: CASSQVPFNQPQHF. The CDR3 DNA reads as TGTGCCAGCAGTCAGGTCCCTTTTAATCAGCCCCAGCATTTT.